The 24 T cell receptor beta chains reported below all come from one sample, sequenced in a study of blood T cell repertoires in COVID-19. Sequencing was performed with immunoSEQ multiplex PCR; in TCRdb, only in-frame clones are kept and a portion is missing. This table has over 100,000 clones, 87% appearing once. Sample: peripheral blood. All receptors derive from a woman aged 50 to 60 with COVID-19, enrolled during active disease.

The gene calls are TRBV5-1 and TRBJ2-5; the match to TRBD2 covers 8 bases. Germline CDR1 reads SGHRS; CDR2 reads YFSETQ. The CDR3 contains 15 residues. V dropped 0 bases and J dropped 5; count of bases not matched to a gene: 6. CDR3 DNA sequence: TGCGCCAGCAGCTTGGGGCCGGGACTAGATGAGACCCAGTACTTC. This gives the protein CASSLGPGLDETQYF.

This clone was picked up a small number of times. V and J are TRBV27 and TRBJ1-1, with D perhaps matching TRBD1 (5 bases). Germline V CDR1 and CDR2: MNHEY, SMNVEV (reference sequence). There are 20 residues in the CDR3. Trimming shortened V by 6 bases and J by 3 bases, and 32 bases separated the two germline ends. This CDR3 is CASRLGAWGGQRLGDTEAFF. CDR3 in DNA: TGTGCCAGCAGATTAGGGGCTTGGGGAGGGCAGAGATTAGGGGACACTGAAGCTTTCTTT.

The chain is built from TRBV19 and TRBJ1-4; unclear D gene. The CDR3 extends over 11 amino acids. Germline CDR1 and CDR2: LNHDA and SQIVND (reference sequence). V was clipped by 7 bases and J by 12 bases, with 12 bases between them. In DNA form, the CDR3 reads TGTGCCAGTACAGCGGCGCAGGAACTGTTTTTT. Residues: CASTAAQELFF. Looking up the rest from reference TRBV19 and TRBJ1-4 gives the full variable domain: DGGITQSPKYLFRKEGQNVTLSCEQNLNHDAMYWYRQDPGQGLRLIYYSQIVNDFQKGDIAEGYSVSREKKESFPLTVTSAQKNPTAFYLCASTAAQELFFGSGTQLSVL.

DNA for the CDR3: TGTGCCAGCAGCTTGGGAGGGGGGGGAGATACGCAGTATTTT. Translation: CASSLGGGGDTQYF. The V call is TRBV5-5, the J call TRBJ2-3; TRBD2 is a possible D gene (7 bases). Trimming pared 0 bases from V and 5 bases from J, leaving 10 bases between. CDR1 is SGHKS and CDR2 is YYEKEE in the germline V gene (reference sequence). The CDR3 contains 14 residues.

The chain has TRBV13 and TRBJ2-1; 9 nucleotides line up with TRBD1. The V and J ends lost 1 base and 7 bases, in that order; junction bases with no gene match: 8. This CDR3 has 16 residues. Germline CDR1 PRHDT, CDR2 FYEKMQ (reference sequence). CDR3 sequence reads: CASSLDPGQGRNEQFF. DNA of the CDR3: TGTGCCAGCAGCTTAGACCCGGGACAGGGCAGAAATGAGCAGTTCTTC.

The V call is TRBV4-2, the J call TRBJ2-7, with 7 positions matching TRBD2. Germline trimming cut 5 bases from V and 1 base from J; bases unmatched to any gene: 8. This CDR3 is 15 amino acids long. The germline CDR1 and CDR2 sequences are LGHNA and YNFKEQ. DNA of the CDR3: TGTGCCAGCAGCTGGGGGGAGGGCGCTTCCTACGAGCAGTACTTC. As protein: CASSWGEGASYEQYF.

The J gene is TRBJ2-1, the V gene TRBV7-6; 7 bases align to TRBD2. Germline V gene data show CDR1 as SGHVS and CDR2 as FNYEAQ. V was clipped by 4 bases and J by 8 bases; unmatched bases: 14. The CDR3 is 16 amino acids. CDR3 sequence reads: CASSYPAGHPRYEQFF. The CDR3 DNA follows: TGTGCCAGCAGCTATCCAGCGGGGCACCCACGGTATGAGCAGTTCTTC.

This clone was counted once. CDR3 nucleotide sequence: TGTGCCAGCAGCCAGCGGACAGGGGGCCACTACGAGCAGTACTTC. This codes for CASSQRTGGHYEQYF. The chain couples TRBV13 to TRBJ2-7; 11 bases are shared with TRBD1. CDR1 PRHDT and CDR2 FYEKMQ come from the germline V gene (reference sequence). Trimming cost V 5 bases and J 3 bases; bases outside gene matches: 6. The CDR3 is 15 residues long.

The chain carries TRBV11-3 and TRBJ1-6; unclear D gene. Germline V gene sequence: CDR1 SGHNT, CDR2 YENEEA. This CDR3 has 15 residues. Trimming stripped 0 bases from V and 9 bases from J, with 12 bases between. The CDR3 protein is CASSLDTATRSPLHF. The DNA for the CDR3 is TGTGCCAGCAGCTTAGATACAGCCACACGTTCACCCCTCCACTTT. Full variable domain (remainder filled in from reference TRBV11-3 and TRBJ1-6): EAGVVQSPRYKIIEKKQPVAFWCNPISGHNTLYWYLQNLGQGPELLIRYENEEAVDDSQLPKDRFSAERLKGVDSTLKIQPAELGDSAVYLCASSLDTATRSPLHFGNGTRLTVT.

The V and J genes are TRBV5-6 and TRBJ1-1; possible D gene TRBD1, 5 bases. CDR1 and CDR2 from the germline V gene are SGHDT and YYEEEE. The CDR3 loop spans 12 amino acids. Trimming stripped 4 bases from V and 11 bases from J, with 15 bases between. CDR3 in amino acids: CASSRQYLQAFF. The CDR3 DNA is TGTGCCAGCAGCAGACAGTACCTGCAGGCTTTCTTT.

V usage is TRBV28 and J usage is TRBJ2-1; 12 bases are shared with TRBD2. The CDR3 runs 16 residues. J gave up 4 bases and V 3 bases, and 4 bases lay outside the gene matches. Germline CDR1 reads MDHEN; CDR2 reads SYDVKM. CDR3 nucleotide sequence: TGTGCCAGCAGTTTGACTAGCGGGGGTACGTACAATGAGCAGTTCTTC. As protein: CASSLTSGGTYNEQFF. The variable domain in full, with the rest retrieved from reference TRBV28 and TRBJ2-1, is DVKVTQSSRYLVKRTGEKVFLECVQDMDHENMFWYRQDPGLGLRLIYFSYDVKMKEKGDIPEGYSVSREKKERFSLILESASTNQTSMYLCASSLTSGGTYNEQFFGPGTRLTVL.

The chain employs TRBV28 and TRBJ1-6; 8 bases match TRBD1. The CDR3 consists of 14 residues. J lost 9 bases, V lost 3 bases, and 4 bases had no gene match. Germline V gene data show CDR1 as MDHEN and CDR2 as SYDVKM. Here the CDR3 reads CASSLQGAPSPLHF. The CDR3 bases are TGTGCCAGCAGTTTGCAGGGGGCGCCTTCACCCCTCCACTTT.

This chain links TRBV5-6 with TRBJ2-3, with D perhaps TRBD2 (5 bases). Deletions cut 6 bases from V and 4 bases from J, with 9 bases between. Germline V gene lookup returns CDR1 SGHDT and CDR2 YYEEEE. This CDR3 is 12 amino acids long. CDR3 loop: CASTGSADTQYF. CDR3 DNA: TGTGCCAGCACGGGGAGTGCAGATACGCAGTATTTT.

The CDR3 protein is CASSSPGTGDEKLFF. In DNA form, the CDR3 reads TGTGCCAGTAGTTCACCCGGGACAGGGGATGAAAAACTGTTTTTT. This rearrangement joins TRBV19 to TRBJ1-4; 10 bases fit TRBD1. CDR3 length equals 15 residues. Germline values: CDR1 LNHDA, CDR2 SQIVND (reference sequence). After removal of 5 bases from V and 6 bases from J, the junction contained 6 bases not matched to a gene.

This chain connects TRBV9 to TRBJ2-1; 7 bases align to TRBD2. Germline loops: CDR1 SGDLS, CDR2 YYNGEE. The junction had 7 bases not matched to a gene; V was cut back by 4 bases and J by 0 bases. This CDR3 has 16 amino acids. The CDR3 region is CASSQRGESSYNEQFF. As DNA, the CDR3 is TGTGCCAGCAGCCAACGGGGGGAGAGCTCCTACAATGAGCAGTTCTTC.

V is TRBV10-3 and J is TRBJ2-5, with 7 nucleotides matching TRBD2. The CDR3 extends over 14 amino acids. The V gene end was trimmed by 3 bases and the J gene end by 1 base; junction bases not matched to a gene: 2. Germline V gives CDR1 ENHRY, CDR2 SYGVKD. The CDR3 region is CAISDPGGQETQYF. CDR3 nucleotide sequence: TGTGCCATCAGTGATCCGGGGGGCCAAGAGACCCAGTACTTC.

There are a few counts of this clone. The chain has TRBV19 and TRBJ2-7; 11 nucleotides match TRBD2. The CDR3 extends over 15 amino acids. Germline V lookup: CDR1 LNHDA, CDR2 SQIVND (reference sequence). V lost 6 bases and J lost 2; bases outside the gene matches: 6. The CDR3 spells CASSLAGGETYEQYF. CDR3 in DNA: TGTGCCAGTAGCCTAGCGGGGGGCGAGACCTACGAGCAGTACTTC.

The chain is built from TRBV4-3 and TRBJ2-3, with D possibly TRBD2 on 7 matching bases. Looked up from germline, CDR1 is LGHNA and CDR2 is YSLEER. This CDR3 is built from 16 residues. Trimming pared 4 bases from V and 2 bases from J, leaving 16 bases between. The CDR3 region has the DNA TGCGCCAGCAGCCTTGATAGGGGGGGGGACACAGATACGCAGTATTTT. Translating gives CASSLDRGGDTDTQYF.

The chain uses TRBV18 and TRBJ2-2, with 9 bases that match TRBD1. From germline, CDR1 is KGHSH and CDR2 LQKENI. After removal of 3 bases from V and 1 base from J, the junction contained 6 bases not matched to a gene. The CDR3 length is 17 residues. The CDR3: CASSPYLGQGNTGELFF. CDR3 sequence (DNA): TGTGCCAGCTCACCGTATCTGGGACAGGGGAACACCGGGGAGCTGTTTTTT.

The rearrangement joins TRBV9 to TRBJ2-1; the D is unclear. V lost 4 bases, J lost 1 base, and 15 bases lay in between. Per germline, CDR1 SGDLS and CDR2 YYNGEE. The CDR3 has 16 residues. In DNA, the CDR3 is TGTGCCAGCAGCCCCCTAAGCCTCACGTCCTACAATGAGCAGTTCTTC. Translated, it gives CASSPLSLTSYNEQFF.

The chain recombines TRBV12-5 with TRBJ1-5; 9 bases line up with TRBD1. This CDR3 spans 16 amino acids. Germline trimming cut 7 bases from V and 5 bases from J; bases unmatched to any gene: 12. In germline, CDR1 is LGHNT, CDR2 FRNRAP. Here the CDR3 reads CASVQSDRGKDQPQHF. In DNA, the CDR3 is TGTGCTAGTGTCCAATCTGACAGGGGGAAGGATCAGCCCCAGCATTTT. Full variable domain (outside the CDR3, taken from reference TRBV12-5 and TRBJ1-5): DARVTQTPRHKVTEMGQEVTMRCQPILGHNTVFWYRQTMMQGLELLAYFRNRAPLDDSGMPKDRFSAEMPDATLATLKIQPSEPRDSAVYFCASVQSDRGKDQPQHFGDGTRLSIL.

The CDR3 spells CASSPTGTNQPQHF. CDR3 nucleotide sequence: TGTGCCAGCAGTCCTACAGGGACCAATCAGCCCCAGCATTTT. The V call is TRBV7-9, the J call TRBJ1-5, with D possibly matching TRBD1 (6 bases). The germline CDR1 and CDR2 sequences are SEHNR and FQNEAQ (reference sequence). CDR3 length equals 14 residues. V lost 6 bases and J lost 3, with 12 bases in between.

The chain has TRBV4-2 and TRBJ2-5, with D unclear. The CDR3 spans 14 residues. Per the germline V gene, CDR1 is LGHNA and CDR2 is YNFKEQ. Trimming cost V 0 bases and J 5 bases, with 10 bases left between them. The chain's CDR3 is CASSQDLVRETQYF. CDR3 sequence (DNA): TGTGCCAGCAGCCAAGATCTAGTACGGGAGACCCAGTACTTC.

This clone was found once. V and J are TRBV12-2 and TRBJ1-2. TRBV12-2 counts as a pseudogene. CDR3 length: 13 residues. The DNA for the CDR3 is TGTGCAAGTCGCTTAGGATCCCGGGATGGCTACACCTTC. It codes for CASRLGSRDGYTF.